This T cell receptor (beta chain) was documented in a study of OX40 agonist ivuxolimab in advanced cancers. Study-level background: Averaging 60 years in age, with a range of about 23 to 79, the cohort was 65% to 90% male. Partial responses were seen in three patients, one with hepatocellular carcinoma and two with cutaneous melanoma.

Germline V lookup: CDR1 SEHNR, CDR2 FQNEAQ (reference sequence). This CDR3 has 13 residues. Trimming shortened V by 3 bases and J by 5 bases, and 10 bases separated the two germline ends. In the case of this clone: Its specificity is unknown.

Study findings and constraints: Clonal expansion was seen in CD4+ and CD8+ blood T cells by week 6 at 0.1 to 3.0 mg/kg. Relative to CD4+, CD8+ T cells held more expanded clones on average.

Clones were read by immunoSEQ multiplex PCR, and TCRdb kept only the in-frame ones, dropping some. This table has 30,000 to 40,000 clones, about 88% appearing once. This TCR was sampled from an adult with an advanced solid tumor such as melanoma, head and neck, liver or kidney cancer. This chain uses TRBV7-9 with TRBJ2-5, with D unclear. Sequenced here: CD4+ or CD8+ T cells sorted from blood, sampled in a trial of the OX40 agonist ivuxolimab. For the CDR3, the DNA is TGTGCCAGCAGCTTCGGCGATGGGGAGACCCAGTACTTC. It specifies CASSFGDGETQYF.